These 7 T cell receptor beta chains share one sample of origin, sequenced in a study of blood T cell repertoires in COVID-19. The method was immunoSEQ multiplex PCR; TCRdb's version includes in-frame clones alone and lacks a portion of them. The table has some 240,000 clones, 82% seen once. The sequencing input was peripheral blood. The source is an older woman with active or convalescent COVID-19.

This CDR3 is CASSPRVTSSYNSPLHF. The CDR3 nucleotides read TGTGCCAGCAGTCCCCGGGTTACTAGCTCCTATAATTCACCCCTCCACTTT. J is TRBJ1-6 and V is TRBV27; no clear D. The V gene lost 5 bases and the J gene lost 0 bases, with 14 bases spanning the gap. The CDR3 is 17 amino acids. Germline lookup yields CDR1 MNHEY and CDR2 SMNVEV (reference sequence).

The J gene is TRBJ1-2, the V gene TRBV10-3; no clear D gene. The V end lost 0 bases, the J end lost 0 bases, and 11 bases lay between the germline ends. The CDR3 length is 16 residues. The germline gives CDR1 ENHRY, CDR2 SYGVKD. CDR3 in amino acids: CAISESVGLTNYGYTF. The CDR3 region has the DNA TGTGCCATCAGTGAGTCGGTCGGACTGACTAACTATGGCTACACCTTC.

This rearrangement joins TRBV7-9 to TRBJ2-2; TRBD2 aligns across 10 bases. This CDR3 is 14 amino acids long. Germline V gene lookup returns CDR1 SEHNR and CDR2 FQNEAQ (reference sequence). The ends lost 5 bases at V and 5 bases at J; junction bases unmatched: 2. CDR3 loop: CASSLSGGTGELFF. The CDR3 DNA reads TGTGCCAGCAGCCTTAGCGGGGGGACCGGGGAGCTGTTTTTT.

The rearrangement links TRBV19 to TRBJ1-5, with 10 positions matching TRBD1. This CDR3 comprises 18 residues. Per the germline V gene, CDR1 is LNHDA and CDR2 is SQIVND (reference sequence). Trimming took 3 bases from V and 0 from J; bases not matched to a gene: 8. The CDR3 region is CASSILRTGGYSNQPQHF. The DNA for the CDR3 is TGTGCCAGTAGTATCCTCCGGACAGGGGGATATAGCAATCAGCCCCAGCATTTT. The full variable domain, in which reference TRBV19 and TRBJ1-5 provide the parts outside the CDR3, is DGGITQSPKYLFRKEGQNVTLSCEQNLNHDAMYWYRQDPGQGLRLIYYSQIVNDFQKGDIAEGYSVSREKKESFPLTVTSAQKNPTAFYLCASSILRTGGYSNQPQHFGDGTRLSIL.

This chain's CDR3 is CASSLQSKQGGDYGYTF. CDR3 in DNA: TGCGCCAGCAGCCTCCAATCCAAGCAGGGGGGAGACTATGGCTACACCTTC. The rearrangement uses TRBV5-1 and TRBJ1-2, with TRBD1 matching over 7 bases. There are 17 residues in the CDR3. Per the germline V gene, CDR1 is SGHRS and CDR2 is YFSETQ. Trimming at V came to 4 bases and at J to 3 bases, leaving 15 bases not matched to a gene. Full variable domain (outside the CDR3, taken from reference TRBV5-1 and TRBJ1-2): KAGVTQTPRYLIKTRGQQVTLSCSPISGHRSVSWYQQTPGQGLQFLFEYFSETQRNKGNFPGRFSGRQFSNSRSEMNVSTLELGDSALYLCASSLQSKQGGDYGYTFGSGTRLTVV.

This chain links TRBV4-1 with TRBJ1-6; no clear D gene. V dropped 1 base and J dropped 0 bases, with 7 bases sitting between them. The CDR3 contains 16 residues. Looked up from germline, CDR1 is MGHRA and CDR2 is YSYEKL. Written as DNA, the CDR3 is TGCGCCAGCAGCCAAGGTCCCAGCTCCTATAATTCACCCCTCCACTTT. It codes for CASSQGPSSYNSPLHF.

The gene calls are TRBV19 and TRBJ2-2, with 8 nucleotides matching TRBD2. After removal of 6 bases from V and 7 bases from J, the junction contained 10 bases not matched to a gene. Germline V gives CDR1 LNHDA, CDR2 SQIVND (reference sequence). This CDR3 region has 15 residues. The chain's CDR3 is CASRVTGGPVGELFF. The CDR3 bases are TGTGCCAGTAGGGTGACGGGGGGGCCGGTCGGGGAGCTGTTTTTT.